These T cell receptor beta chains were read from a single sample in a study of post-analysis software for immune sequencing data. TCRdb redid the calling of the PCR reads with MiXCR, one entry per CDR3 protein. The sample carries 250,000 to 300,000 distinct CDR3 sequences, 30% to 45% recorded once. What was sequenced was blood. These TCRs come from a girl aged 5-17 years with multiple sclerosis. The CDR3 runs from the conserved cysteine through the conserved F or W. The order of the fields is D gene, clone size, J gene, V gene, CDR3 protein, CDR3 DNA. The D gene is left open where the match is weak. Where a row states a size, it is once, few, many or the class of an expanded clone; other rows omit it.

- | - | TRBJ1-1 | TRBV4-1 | CASSQELEAFF | TGCGCCAGCAGCCAAGAGCTTGAAGCTTTCTTT
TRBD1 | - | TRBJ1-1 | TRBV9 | CASSGRGQGTEAFF | TGTGCCAGCAGCGGAAGGGGGCAGGGCACTGAAGCTTTCTTT
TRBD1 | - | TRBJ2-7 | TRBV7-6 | CASSISGQGSPEQYF | TGTGCCAGCAGCATATCTGGACAGGGGAGTCCCGAGCAGTACTTC
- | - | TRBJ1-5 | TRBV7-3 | CASSLLGGADQPQHF | TGTGCCAGCAGCTTATTGGGGGGCGCGGATCAGCCCCAGCATTTT
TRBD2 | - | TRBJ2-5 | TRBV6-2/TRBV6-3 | CASRLLGLAGPQETQYF | TGTGCCAGCAGACTACTGGGACTAGCGGGACCACAAGAGACCCAGTACTTC
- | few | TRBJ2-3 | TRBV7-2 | CASSAGHHSDTQYF | TGTGCCAGCAGCGCGGGACATCACTCAGATACGCAGTATTTT
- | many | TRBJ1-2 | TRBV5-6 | CASSPAGEQIYGYTF | TGTGCCAGCAGTCCCGCGGGAGAACAGATCTATGGCTACACCTTC
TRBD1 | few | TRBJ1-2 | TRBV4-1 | CASSLLPMPGGVKDYGYTF | TGCGCCAGCAGCCTCCTACCCATGCCAGGGGGAGTTAAAGACTATGGCTACACCTTC
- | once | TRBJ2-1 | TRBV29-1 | CSVELVSYNEQFF | TGCAGCGTTGAATTAGTCAGCTACAATGAGCAGTTCTTC
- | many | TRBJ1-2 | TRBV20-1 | CSARGGYYGYTF | TGCAGTGCTAGAGGCGGCTACTATGGCTACACCTTC
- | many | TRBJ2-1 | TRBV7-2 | CASSLASAGRYNEQFF | TGTGCCAGCAGCTTAGCCTCGGCGGGGCGATACAATGAGCAGTTCTTC
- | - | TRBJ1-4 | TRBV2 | CASSEVGRLNEKLFF | TGTGCCAGCAGTGAAGTCGGCAGGCTTAATGAAAAACTGTTTTTT
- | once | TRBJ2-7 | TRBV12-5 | CARVRVPTLPDLTYEQYF | TGTGCTAGGGTAAGGGTTCCTACCCTGCCCGACTTGACCTACGAGCAGTACTTC
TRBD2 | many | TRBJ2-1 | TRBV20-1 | CSARDSSGTRANEQFF | TGCAGTGCTAGAGACTCGTCCGGGACTAGGGCCAATGAGCAGTTCTTC
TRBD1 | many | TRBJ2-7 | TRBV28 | CASSLTQGYEQYF | TGTGCCAGCAGTTTAACACAGGGGTACGAGCAGTACTTC
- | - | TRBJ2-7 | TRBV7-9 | CASSLVAGWEQYF | TGTGCCAGCAGCTTAGTGGCAGGGTGGGAGCAGTACTTC
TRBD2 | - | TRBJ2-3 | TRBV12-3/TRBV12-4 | CASSFGLAGASTDTQYF | TGTGCCAGCAGTTTCGGACTAGCGGGAGCTAGCACAGATACGCAGTATTTT
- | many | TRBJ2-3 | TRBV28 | CASRPGTPDTQYF | TGTGCCAGCAGGCCAGGGACACCAGATACGCAGTATTTT
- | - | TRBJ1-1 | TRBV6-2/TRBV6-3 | CSSSYWIGSGAFF | TGTTCCAGCAGTTACTGGATCGGGAGCGGAGCTTTCTTT
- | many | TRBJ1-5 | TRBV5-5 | CASSFRPYSNQPQHF | TGTGCCAGCAGCTTCCGGCCGTATAGCAATCAGCCCCAGCATTTT
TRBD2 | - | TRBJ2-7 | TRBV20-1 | CSARLPGLADNEQYF | TGCAGTGCTAGACTCCCGGGACTAGCGGACAACGAGCAGTACTTC
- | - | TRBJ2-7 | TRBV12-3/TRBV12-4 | CASRVQEAHEQYF | TGTGCCAGCAGAGTACAGGAGGCCCACGAGCAGTACTTC
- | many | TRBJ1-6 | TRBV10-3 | CAISEQGGVNNSPLHF | TGTGCCATCAGTGAGCAGGGTGGGGTGAATAATTCACCCCTCCACTTT
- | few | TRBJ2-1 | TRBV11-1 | CASSLAEGGNEQFF | TGTGCCAGCAGCTTAGCCGAGGGGGGCAATGAGCAGTTCTTC
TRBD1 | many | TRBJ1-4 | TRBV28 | CASSLPGTGHEKLFF | TGTGCCAGCAGTTTACCCGGGACAGGGCATGAAAAACTGTTTTTT
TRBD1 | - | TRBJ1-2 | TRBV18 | CAGSPLPDRADGYTF | TGTGCCGGCTCACCACTACCGGACAGGGCCGATGGCTACACCTTC
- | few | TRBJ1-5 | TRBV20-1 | CSARDVRGTPSNQPQHF | TGCAGTGCTAGAGATGTTCGGGGGACCCCTAGCAATCAGCCCCAGCATTTT
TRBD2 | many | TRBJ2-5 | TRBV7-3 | CASSTGGRSQETQYF | TGTGCCAGCAGCACCGGGGGGAGGAGCCAAGAGACCCAGTACTTC
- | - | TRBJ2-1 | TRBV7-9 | CASSLGRAVNNEQFF | TGTGCCAGCAGCTTAGGTCGGGCAGTTAACAATGAGCAGTTCTTC
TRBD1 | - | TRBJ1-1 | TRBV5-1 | CASSVGTVETEAFF | TGCGCCAGCAGCGTCGGGACAGTTGAAACTGAAGCTTTCTTT
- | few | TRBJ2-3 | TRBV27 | CASSLSSRWGDTQYF | TGTGCCAGCAGTTTATCGTCCCGGTGGGGAGATACGCAGTATTTT
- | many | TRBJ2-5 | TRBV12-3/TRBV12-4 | CASGGRAQGTQETQYF | TGTGCCAGCGGGGGGAGAGCTCAGGGTACCCAAGAGACCCAGTACTTC
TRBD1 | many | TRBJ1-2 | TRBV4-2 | CASSPEGAGDFYGYTF | TGTGCCAGCAGCCCGGAGGGGGCAGGGGACTTCTATGGCTACACCTTC
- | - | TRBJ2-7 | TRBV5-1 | CASSIDRGADEQYF | TGCGCCAGTAGCATCGATCGGGGGGCGGACGAGCAGTACTTC
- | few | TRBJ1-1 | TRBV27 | CASSFSGDLWRGTEAFF | TGTGCCAGCAGTTTCTCCGGGGACCTTTGGCGGGGCACTGAAGCTTTCTTT
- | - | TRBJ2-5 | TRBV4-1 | CASSSGGPTQYF | TGCGCCAGCAGCTCCGGGGGTCCGACCCAGTACTTC
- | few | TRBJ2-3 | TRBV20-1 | CSAVYSTDTQYF | TGCAGTGCTGTCTATAGCACAGATACGCAGTATTTT
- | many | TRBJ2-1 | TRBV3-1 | CASSQVPRDEQFF | TGTGCCAGCAGCCAAGTCCCCCGCGATGAGCAGTTCTTC
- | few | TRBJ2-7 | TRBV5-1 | CASPGVPQPRGQYF | TGCGCCAGCCCGGGGGTTCCTCAGCCAAGAGGGCAGTACTTC
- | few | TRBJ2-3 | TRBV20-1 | CSALRDTQYF | TGCAGTGCCCTGCGAGATACGCAGTATTTT
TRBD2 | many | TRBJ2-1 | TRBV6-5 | CASSPSGRGGSEQFF | TGTGCCAGCAGTCCTAGCGGGAGGGGGGGGAGTGAGCAGTTCTTC
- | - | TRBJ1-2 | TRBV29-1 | CSVNQGDGYTF | TGCAGCGTTAACCAGGGCGATGGCTACACCTTC
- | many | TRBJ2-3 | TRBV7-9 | CASSFQGGPSTDTQYF | TGTGCCAGCAGCTTTCAGGGGGGACCTAGCACAGATACGCAGTATTTT